Listed below are T cell receptor beta chains from one sample, sequenced in a study of blood T cell repertoires in COVID-19. TCRdb's table, derived via immunoSEQ multiplex PCR, lists solely in-frame clones and lacks some. The sample holds around 190,000 clones; roughly four fifths are singletons and the top ten take 9.5% to 15%. Sequencing was performed on peripheral blood. These receptors all stem from a woman in her forties or fifties with acute or convalescent COVID-19. Each CDR3 is given with its conserved first and last residue. Each record gives: clone size, V gene, D gene, J gene, CDR3 DNA, CDR3 protein. A D gene is named only where the DNA matches it firmly. Where a row states a size, it is once, few, many or the class of an expanded clone; other rows omit it.

size: NA
V: TRBV6-6
D: TRBD2
J: TRBJ2-1
DNA: TGTGCCAGCAGTTACCCCCTCGGCGGGAGGCCTGAGCAGTTCTTC
CDR3: CASSYPLGGRPEQFF

size: NA
V: TRBV6-5
D: NA
J: TRBJ1-2
DNA: TGTGCCAGCTCCCTAACAGGGACCGGCAACTATGGCTACACCTTC
CDR3: CASSLTGTGNYGYTF

size: NA
V: TRBV19
D: NA
J: TRBJ1-6
DNA: TGTGCCAGTAGTATAGCAGGCGTGAATTCACCCCTCCACTTT
CDR3: CASSIAGVNSPLHF

size: NA
V: TRBV18
D: NA
J: TRBJ1-1
DNA: TGTGCCAGCTCCCAACAGAACCCCATGAACACTGAAGCTTTCTTT
CDR3: CASSQQNPMNTEAFF

size: once
V: TRBV28
D: NA
J: TRBJ2-7
DNA: TGTGCCAGCAGTCCTTCTTTGGCGGCAAGCTCCTACGAGCAGTACTTC
CDR3: CASSPSLAASSYEQYF

size: NA
V: TRBV11-2
D: TRBD1
J: TRBJ1-1
DNA: TGTGCCAGCAGCGGGGTTCGGGCAGGGGGTAAAGCTTTCTTT
CDR3: CASSGVRAGGKAFF

size: NA
V: TRBV6-5
D: TRBD1
J: TRBJ1-3
DNA: TGTGCCAGCCACTTTACAGGGGACGGAAACACCATATATTTT
CDR3: CASHFTGDGNTIYF

size: NA
V: TRBV5-4
D: TRBD2
J: TRBJ2-7
DNA: TGTGCCAGCCATCCAGGACTAGCGGGCCCGCTCGGCGAGCAGTACTTC
CDR3: CASHPGLAGPLGEQYF

size: NA
V: TRBV7-2
D: NA
J: TRBJ1-5
DNA: TGTGCCAGCAGCTTAGGGGCAGGGCAGCCCCAGCATTTT
CDR3: CASSLGAGQPQHF

size: NA
V: TRBV5-6
D: NA
J: TRBJ1-2
DNA: TGTGCCAGCAGCTTAAGGGGTAGCTATGGCTACACCTTC
CDR3: CASSLRGSYGYTF

size: NA
V: TRBV19
D: TRBD1
J: TRBJ1-5
DNA: TGTGCCAGCCTCGGGACAGGGGCCTTTAGCAATCAGCCCCAGCATTTT
CDR3: CASLGTGAFSNQPQHF

size: NA
V: TRBV30
D: NA
J: TRBJ1-1
DNA: TGTGCCTGGAGTGTACGGGGGATGTACACTGAAGCTTTCTTT
CDR3: CAWSVRGMYTEAFF

size: NA
V: TRBV28
D: NA
J: TRBJ2-7
DNA: TGTGCCAGCAGAGAACAGGGACCTATCGCCTACGAGCAGTACTTC
CDR3: CASREQGPIAYEQYF

size: NA
V: TRBV7-6
D: NA
J: TRBJ2-1
DNA: TGTGCCAGCAGCTTGACTGATAATGAGCAGTTCTTC
CDR3: CASSLTDNEQFF

size: NA
V: TRBV21-1
D: NA
J: TRBJ2-7
DNA: TGTGCCGTCCAGGGGGTGGGCGGCCGAGGGTCCTACGAGCAGTACTTC
CDR3: CAVQGVGGRGSYEQYF

size: few
V: TRBV11-2
D: NA
J: TRBJ1-4
DNA: TGTGCCAGCAGCGTCACCCGGGGGGCGAAGGCTGAAAAACTGTTTTTT
CDR3: CASSVTRGAKAEKLFF

size: NA
V: TRBV27
D: NA
J: TRBJ2-7
DNA: TGTGCCAGCAGTCCCCGCTACTCCCTATACTCCTACGAGCAGTACTTC
CDR3: CASSPRYSLYSYEQYF

size: NA
V: TRBV3-1/TRBV3-2
D: NA
J: TRBJ2-7
DNA: TGTGCCAGCAGCCAAACAATAAACTCCTACGAGCAGTACTTC
CDR3: CASSQTINSYEQYF

size: NA
V: TRBV28
D: NA
J: TRBJ2-5
DNA: TGTGCCAGCAGTCTACAACGAGTGGGCGGACTCCAAGAGACCCAGTACTTC
CDR3: CASSLQRVGGLQETQYF

size: NA
V: TRBV5-8
D: NA
J: TRBJ1-1
DNA: TGTGCCAGCAGCTTGGCTGGGCGCGGGGTCCTAAGTACTGAAGCTTTCTTT
CDR3: CASSLAGRGVLSTEAFF

size: NA
V: TRBV27
D: NA
J: TRBJ2-7
DNA: TGTGCCAGCAGCCCCGAAAGGGGTCCTTACGAGCAGTACTTC
CDR3: CASSPERGPYEQYF

size: few
V: TRBV27
D: NA
J: TRBJ1-2
DNA: TGTGCCAGCAGAACACCCTCCACGGGTGGCTACACCTTC
CDR3: CASRTPSTGGYTF

size: few
V: TRBV4-2
D: NA
J: TRBJ2-7
DNA: TGTGCCAGCAGCCAAGGCCCCGGAGGTGGCTACGAGCAGTACTTC
CDR3: CASSQGPGGGYEQYF

size: NA
V: TRBV4-3
D: NA
J: TRBJ2-7
DNA: TGCGCCAGCAGCGCGTCTACGGGACTCTACGAGCAGTACTTC
CDR3: CASSASTGLYEQYF

size: NA
V: TRBV5-1
D: NA
J: TRBJ2-2
DNA: TGCGCCAGCAGCCGGACGCTGGGTGCGGGGGCTCCCGGGGAGCTGTTTTTT
CDR3: CASSRTLGAGAPGELFF

size: once
V: TRBV5-1
D: TRBD1
J: TRBJ1-5
DNA: TGCGCCAGCAGCTTGCAACCAGGGGGTAGCAATCAGCCCCAGCATTTT
CDR3: CASSLQPGGSNQPQHF

size: NA
V: TRBV28
D: NA
J: TRBJ1-1
DNA: TGTGCCAGCAGTCCCGGACTGGGGGGGACTGAAGCTTTCTTT
CDR3: CASSPGLGGTEAFF

size: NA
V: TRBV27
D: NA
J: TRBJ1-1
DNA: TGTGCCAGCAGGTTGGACAGATTGAACACTGAAGCTTTCTTT
CDR3: CASRLDRLNTEAFF

size: NA
V: TRBV7-2
D: TRBD1
J: TRBJ2-5
DNA: TGTGCCAGCAGCCGGACAGGGCCGGGAGAGACCCAGTACTTC
CDR3: CASSRTGPGETQYF

size: NA
V: TRBV11-3
D: TRBD2
J: TRBJ2-1
DNA: TGTGCCAGCGCAGCGGGAGGGCCGGGCAATGAGCAGTTCTTC
CDR3: CASAAGGPGNEQFF

size: once
V: TRBV6-2/TRBV6-3
D: NA
J: TRBJ1-2
DNA: TGTGCCAGCAGCCTCGAAGGGGGTGGCTACACCTTC
CDR3: CASSLEGGGYTF

size: few
V: TRBV6-4
D: NA
J: TRBJ1-1
DNA: TGTGCCAGCAGTGAAGGACCGGGGGGGGCGGTCACTGAAGCTTTCTTT
CDR3: CASSEGPGGAVTEAFF

size: NA
V: TRBV28
D: NA
J: TRBJ1-5
DNA: TGTGCCAGCATTGGAGGGGAGGAGGCCCAGCATTTT
CDR3: CASIGGEEAQHF

size: NA
V: TRBV27
D: TRBD1
J: TRBJ1-5
DNA: TGTGCCAGCAGGCCGACAGGGTTAAGCAATCAGCCCCAGCATTTT
CDR3: CASRPTGLSNQPQHF

size: NA
V: TRBV5-4
D: TRBD1
J: TRBJ2-3
DNA: TGTGCCAGCAGCTTCCCGCAGGGGGCAGGTACAGATACGCAGTATTTT
CDR3: CASSFPQGAGTDTQYF

size: NA
V: TRBV3-1/TRBV3-2
D: NA
J: TRBJ1-4
DNA: TGTGCCAGCAGCCAAGACGCCAGGAGGATTGGTGAAAAACTGTTTTTT
CDR3: CASSQDARRIGEKLFF

size: NA
V: TRBV7-8
D: NA
J: TRBJ1-1
DNA: TGTGCCAGCAGCTTCGTAGAGACAGTCTCTGAAGCTTTCTTT
CDR3: CASSFVETVSEAFF

size: NA
V: TRBV24-1
D: NA
J: TRBJ1-4
DNA: TGTGCCACCAGTGACCCGACATCGCCTAATGAAAAACTGTTTTTT
CDR3: CATSDPTSPNEKLFF

size: NA
V: TRBV28
D: TRBD1
J: TRBJ2-4
DNA: TGTGCCAGCAGTTTTGGACAGGGACAAAACATTCAGTACTTC
CDR3: CASSFGQGQNIQYF

size: NA
V: TRBV27
D: NA
J: TRBJ1-1
DNA: TGTGCCAGCAGTTTATACCCGACAGCATACACTGAAGCTTTCTTT
CDR3: CASSLYPTAYTEAFF

size: NA
V: TRBV27
D: TRBD2
J: TRBJ2-7
DNA: TGTGCCAGCAGCTTCGGACTAGCGGGAGTCTACGAGCAGTACTTC
CDR3: CASSFGLAGVYEQYF

size: NA
V: TRBV11-3
D: TRBD2
J: TRBJ2-5
DNA: TGTGCCAGCAGCTCCGGACTAGCGGAAGGGGAGACCCAGTACTTC
CDR3: CASSSGLAEGETQYF

size: few
V: TRBV5-4
D: TRBD1
J: TRBJ1-2
DNA: TGTGCCAGCGGACGGACAGGGAAGAACTATGGCTACACCTTC
CDR3: CASGRTGKNYGYTF

size: few
V: TRBV5-4
D: NA
J: TRBJ1-1
DNA: TGTGCCAGCAGCTTGGGACAGAATCGCATGAACACTGAAGCTTTCTTT
CDR3: CASSLGQNRMNTEAFF

size: NA
V: TRBV5-5
D: TRBD1
J: TRBJ2-1
DNA: TGTGCCAGCAGCCTGACAGGGTTTTCCTACAATGAGCAGTTCTTC
CDR3: CASSLTGFSYNEQFF

size: NA
V: TRBV18
D: NA
J: TRBJ1-1
DNA: TGTGCCAGCTCGCGTTCGGGGATGAACACTGAAGCTTTCTTT
CDR3: CASSRSGMNTEAFF

size: NA
V: TRBV7-2
D: NA
J: TRBJ2-1
DNA: TGTGCCAGCAGCTTTAATTATTACAATGAGCAGTTCTTC
CDR3: CASSFNYYNEQFF

size: few
V: TRBV2
D: NA
J: TRBJ1-5
DNA: TGTGCCAGCAGTGGACAGGGCAATCAGCCCCAGCATTTT
CDR3: CASSGQGNQPQHF